Presented here are 6 T cell receptor beta chains from one specimen sequenced in a study of blood T cells in healthy people across ages. Primed by a sample-barcoded 5' primer and a J-beta primer mix, a second PCR proceeded for 7 to 11 cycles. In TCRdb, the 5' RACE reads were re-called with MiXCR into one record per CDR3 protein. The sample includes some 1,000,000 distinct CDR3 sequences, 20% to 25% of them seen just once. These data were also filed under a second study, of T cells of mothers and their children.

The sequencing input was blood. These receptors came from a girl aged 2 to 9 in good health.

This clonotype was counted between two and nine times. The rearrangement links TRBV20-1 to TRBJ2-5; 9 bases agree with TRBD2. V dropped 3 bases and J dropped 4; count of bases not matched to a gene: 3. This CDR3 contains 13 residues. In germline, CDR1 is DFQATT, CDR2 SNEGSKA (reference sequence). CDR3 bases: TGCAGTGCTAGTCTTAGCGGGGGAGAGACCCAGTACTTC. It yields the protein CSASLSGGETQYF.

This sequence joins TRBV3-1 and TRBJ2-1; D not resolved. This CDR3 is built from 14 residues. CDR1 and CDR2 from the germline V gene are LGHDT and YNNKEL (reference sequence). V lost 4 bases and J 5 bases, leaving 12 bases between the germline ends. The CDR3 protein is CASSPKPTHNEQFF. CDR3 coding DNA: TGTGCCAGCAGCCCCAAGCCCACCCACAATGAGCAGTTCTTC.

The sample holds a few counts of this clonotype. The chain uses TRBV7-8 and TRBJ1-1; 9 nucleotides match TRBD1. V lost 10 bases and J lost 10; bases outside the gene matches: 19. The germline V gene encodes CDR1 SGHVS and CDR2 FQNEAQ. This CDR3 spans 15 amino acids. DNA of the CDR3: TGTGCCACCTCCCCCGGGACAGGGTTACCCAATGCAGCTTTCTTT. This codes for CATSPGTGLPNAAFF.

The V and J genes are TRBV5-6 and TRBJ1-2, with TRBD1 matching over 10 bases. Germline loops: CDR1 SGHDT, CDR2 YYEEEE. The CDR3 has 14 amino acids. The ends lost 6 bases at V and 7 bases at J; junction bases unmatched: 9. CDR3 coding DNA: TGTGCCAGCACCCGAAGACAGGGGGCGTCTGGCTACACCTTC. Its protein product is CASTRRQGASGYTF.

The J gene is TRBJ2-3, the V gene TRBV6-4, with D uncertain. This CDR3 has 13 amino acids. With 3 bases removed from V and 6 bases from J, the gap between germline ends came to 10 bases. In germline, CDR1 is MRHNA, CDR2 SNTAGT. In nucleotides, the CDR3 is TGTGCCAGCAGTGAGTCAGGAAGGGATACGCAGTATTTT. Its translation is CASSESGRDTQYF.

CDR3: CSARGDREGKTQYF. The CDR3 region has the DNA TGCAGTGCCCGGGGGGACAGGGAGGGAAAGACCCAGTACTTC. The chain links TRBV20-1 to TRBJ2-7; 9 bases line up with TRBD1. The J call is uncertain, as TRBJ2-5 better fits the DNA end. CDR1 is DFQATT and CDR2 is SNEGSKA in the germline V gene (reference sequence). The CDR3 has 14 residues.